A single T cell receptor beta chain is shown here with its context. The antigen remains unidentified. Method: immunoSEQ multiplex PCR; TCRdb's copy keeps in-frame clones and lacks some. The sample contains roughly 500,000 clones, 70% to 90% of which appear only once. This sample stems from a study of Ad26.COV2.S vaccination and SARS-CoV-2 variants. At the level of the study: The Ad26.COV2.S arm of the COV1001 trial was where the donor was placed. The authors gave Ad26.COV2.S intramuscularly, either once or twice 56 days apart. Findings and limits, study-wide: Post-vaccination spike-specific CD8+ and CD4+ T cell responses reportedly had substantial breadth.

Indicated treatment: 15 to 20 received Ad26.COV2.S at low or high dose, single or two shots; 5 received placebo; per-sample allocation not given. The samples date from day 63 after the first vaccine or placebo injection. The donor's status was that of an adult aged 18-55 years in Boston. V gave up 0 bases and J gave up 2 bases, with 7 bases separating them. The CDR3 consists of 14 residues. Germline lookup yields CDR1 MNHNY and CDR2 SVGAGI (reference sequence). This TCR was sampled from a person between 18 and 65 years old who received the Ad26.COV2.S COVID-19 vaccine or a placebo. J is TRBJ1-1 and V is TRBV6-6; D unresolved. The specimen comprised peripheral blood, sampled in a trial of Ad26.COV2.S vaccine versus placebo. CDR3 DNA sequence: TGTGCCAGCAGTTACTCGAAGACTAACACTGAAGCTTTCTTT. This encodes CASSYSKTNTEAFF.